This T cell receptor (beta chain) appears in the sequencing data of a study of CD8 T cells in ankylosing spondylitis. On this clonotype: Its specificity is not known.

V shed 0 bases, J shed 2 bases, and the junction held 5 bases outside the gene matches. CDR1 and CDR2 from the germline V gene are SGHDT and YYEEEE. The CDR3 extends over 16 amino acids. TCRdb itself ran the 5' RACE reads through MiXCR, one entry per CDR3 protein. The sample lists under 200,000 distinct CDR3 sequences, around 10% occurring once. General study findings and limits: CD8+ by phenotype, disease-linked clones were relatively rare in peripheral blood. A motif in TCR beta, a set of eight highly homologous variants, appeared characteristic of ankylosing spondylitis blood. Researchers reportedly found disease-linked clones significantly enriched in matched ankylosing spondylitis synovial fluid.

The receptor was isolated from a male donor with ankylosing spondylitis or in good health (not recorded which). The V call is TRBV5-6, the J call TRBJ2-5; 9 bases fit TRBD2. The specimen sequenced was blood, either unsorted or a sorted T cell fraction (not recorded which). The CDR3 DNA is TGTGCCAGCAGCTTGGGAGCGGGAGGCGTTCAAGAGACCCAGTACTTC. Residues: CASSLGAGGVQETQYF.